This TCR beta chain was sequenced during a study of tumor-infiltrating T cells and Merkel cell polyomavirus listed by TCRdb under 2017. Turning to the overall study: The study examined CD8+ T cells specific for the Merkel cell polyomavirus KLL epitope in Merkel cell carcinoma patients. Patients presented at varying disease stages and were followed for a median of approximately 2.7 years, with a range of 1. Patient treatments varied, were not standardized, and included chemotherapy, radiation and immunotherapies. TRB sequencing was performed on KLL-tetramer-sorted cells from blood or tumor-infiltrating lymphocytes in 14 to 15 samples, as well as on around eleven matched whole-tumor samples. Most whole-tumor samples were obtained as 25-micron curls cut from formalin-fixed, paraffin-embedded tissue blocks. In the whole study, one tumor sample was a frozen nodal tumor digest, and another tumor sample was a flash-frozen core biopsy of a metastasis.

In the case of this clone: No cognate antigen has been identified for it. No base qualities exist here, and no much larger clone lies one base off it.

The method was the immunoSEQ multiplex PCR assay. Genomic DNA extraction, TRB sequencing and normalization were performed by Adaptive Biotechnologies (Seattle, WA). The source study handled its data this way. Clonality was computed as one minus Shannon entropy of productive TRB sequences normalized by log2 of unique productive sequences. KLL-specific clonotypes in tumors were found by matching TCRbeta CDR3 amino acid sequences to the sequences from the tetramer-sorted sample of each patient. The table comes from immuneACCESS by way of TCRdb, which keeps in-frame sequences with V and J called. Part of the clones is missing from these tables; in studies checked, under half for an unresolved V gene and the rest for unknown reasons. The DNA was the basis for D and trimming; V, J and clone size are from that table. A total of more than 2,500 clones appear in this sample, about four fifths of them only once. More than 7.5% of the sample is taken by the ten largest.

CDR1 and CDR2 were assigned from the germline V gene as LGHNA and YNFKEQ. The CDR3, from cysteine to phenylalanine, totals 15 residues. The entry retains the CDR3 DNA only, 45 bases that are in frame from base 1. V loses 0 bases at its end and J loses 4 bases; junction bases beyond the gene matches: 1. On the study overall, not on this receptor specifically: A significant MCC-specific survival advantage (P = 0.0051) was associated with a greater number of unique KLL-specific clonotypes in tumors (about 5-108 vs 0-3). A higher fraction of KLL-specific T cells within tumors (about 1.8-18% versus roughly 0-0.14%) was associated with significantly better MCC-specific survival. The small sample size of the study (n = 12 patients) is a limitation. KLL-specific TRB repertoires proved diverse and largely private: among more than 350 unique sequences, only one clonotype was public, and a couple of patients shared that clonotype. Only a single viral epitope was studied, so T cells against other Merkel cell polyomavirus epitopes were not captured.

Robust positive staining for Merkel cell polyomavirus Large T antigen was observed by immunohistochemistry in the tumors of all patients. The study included about twelve Merkel cell carcinoma patients who had robust KLL-tetramer+ populations, above 0.04% of CD8+ T cells, in blood and/or cultured TIL. All patients were identified as Caucasian, and a median age of approximately 60 years (range about 45 to 77 years) was recorded. This receptor chain uses TRBV4-2 and TRBJ2-3, with TRBD2 identical over 10 junction bases. Source material: tumor tissue. This clonotype was obtained from a man aged 50 or older with Merkel cell carcinoma. The nucleotides are TGTGCCAGCAGCCAAGAAGCGGGGGGGCCAGATACGCAGTATTTT. Its protein product is CASSQEAGGPDTQYF.